These 32 T cell receptor beta chains came from one sample sequenced in a study of T cell repertoires in cytomegalovirus infection. One entry per CDR3 protein results from TCRdb running MiXCR on the reads. The sample yields some 800,000 distinct CDR3 sequences, approximately 30% seen once. No antigen is known for these receptors. This sample comprised cultured CD8+ T cells from PBMCs, obtained from culture after CMV antigen stimulation. These receptors were obtained from a human donor in good health (CMV status not recorded). Some clones in this sample may be carry-over from other donors' samples.

The chain joins TRBV5-6 to TRBJ2-1, with 8 bases identical to TRBD1. CDR3 length: 15 amino acids. Trimming at V came to 4 bases and at J to 2 bases, leaving 5 bases not matched to a gene. Germline values: CDR1 SGHDT, CDR2 YYEEEE. CDR3 amino acids: CASSPDRVAYNEQFF. CDR3 in DNA: TGTGCCAGCAGCCCGGACAGGGTAGCCTACAATGAGCAGTTCTTC.

This clonotype occurred a few times. J is TRBJ1-1 and V is TRBV28; no clear D gene. This CDR3 is 17 amino acids long. In germline, CDR1 is MDHEN, CDR2 SYDVKM. V was trimmed by 6 bases and J by 0 bases, leaving 20 bases between them. The CDR3 coding sequence is TGTGCCAGCAGATCCATCTTTGGACGGAGATTGAACACTGAAGCTTTCTTT. Encoded protein: CASRSIFGRRLNTEAFF. The entire variable domain, with the rest obtained from reference TRBV28 and TRBJ1-1, is as follows: DVKVTQSSRYLVKRTGEKVFLECVQDMDHENMFWYRQDPGLGLRLIYFSYDVKMKEKGDIPEGYSVSREKKERFSLILESASTNQTSMYLCASRSIFGRRLNTEAFFGQGTRLTVV.

In its sample, this clonotype was seen many times. The chain couples TRBV7-9 to TRBJ2-1; tentative D call: TRBD1 (5 bases). Germline values: CDR1 SEHNR, CDR2 FQNEAQ (reference sequence). The CDR3 runs 11 residues. V lost 8 bases and J 14 bases, leaving 16 bases between the germline ends. CDR3 protein: CASAMGPGEFF. The CDR3, as DNA: TGTGCCAGCGCAATGGGGCCAGGAGAGTTCTTC.

This clonotype was seen repeatedly, ten times or more. The rearrangement joins TRBV7-9 to TRBJ2-3; D is undetermined. There are 12 residues in the CDR3. The V and J ends lost 2 bases and 4 bases respectively, with 4 bases between them. Germline loops: CDR1 SEHNR, CDR2 FQNEAQ (reference sequence). This CDR3 reads CASSLRPDTQYF. CDR3 nucleotides: TGTGCCAGCAGCTTAAGACCAGATACGCAGTATTTT.

The chain is built from TRBV7-9 and TRBJ2-5; 7 nucleotides align to TRBD1. The length of the CDR3 is 14 residues. V gave up 7 bases and J gave up 5 bases; unmatched junction bases: 10. Germline V lookup: CDR1 SEHNR, CDR2 FQNEAQ (reference sequence). The CDR3 sequence: CASTEGQQRETQYF. The CDR3 nucleotides read TGTGCCAGCACCGAGGGACAGCAGCGGGAGACCCAGTACTTC.

A word on this clonotype: A much larger clone lies one base from this, so it may be a read error. The rearrangement joins TRBV11-2 to TRBJ2-1; 11 bases map to TRBD1. There are 16 residues in the CDR3. The junction had 5 bases not matched to a gene; V was cut back by 3 bases and J by 4 bases. CDR1 and CDR2 (germline): SGHAT, FQNNGV. CDR3: CASSLSGQGVYNEQFF. The CDR3 DNA is TGTGCCAGCAGCTTGTCGGGACAGGGGGTATACAATGAGCAGTTCTTC.

A note on this clonotype: This sequence may be a read error, since a much larger clone differs from it by one base. This chain uses TRBV6-5 with TRBJ1-1; no firm D call. V dropped 0 bases and J dropped 0 bases, with 8 bases sitting between them. The CDR3 is made up of 15 amino acids. Germline CDR1 MNHEY, CDR2 SVGAGI. This chain's CDR3 is CASSYSWRLNTEAFF. In DNA, the CDR3 is TGTGCCAGCAGTTACTCGTGGCGATTGAACACTGAAGCTTTCTTT.

This clonotype was seen a handful of times. V usage is TRBV5-1 and J usage is TRBJ2-1; D not resolved. Trimming took 1 base from V and 12 from J, leaving 14 bases between them. The CDR3 covers 13 residues. CDR1 SGHRS and CDR2 YFSETQ come from the germline V gene. CDR3 nucleotide sequence: TGCGCCAGCAGCTTGACGGACCGCCCTGGGCAGTTCTTC. The encoded protein is CASSLTDRPGQFF.

V gene TRBV6-1 combines with J gene TRBJ2-7, with D hard to call. This CDR3 is built from 13 residues. Per the germline V gene, CDR1 is MNHNS and CDR2 is SASEGT. DNA of the CDR3: TGTACCAGCAGTGAGTTCACTCCCTACGAGCAGTACGTC. As protein: CTSSEFTPYEQYV.

In this sample, this clonotype turned up a few times. This rearrangement joins TRBV7-9 to TRBJ2-7; 8 nucleotides match TRBD1. Germline lookup yields CDR1 SEHNR and CDR2 FQNEAQ (reference sequence). The trim removed 5 bases at V and 4 bases at J, leaving 16 bases unmatched. CDR3 length equals 17 residues. CDR3 in amino acids: CASSPSSGQGDPYEQYV. The CDR3 DNA reads TGTGCCAGCAGCCCTAGCTCCGGACAGGGTGATCCTTACGAGCAGTACGTC.

Details on this clonotype: The junction differs from germline at one of its ends, possibly a read error. This sequence joins TRBV4-2 and TRBJ2-2, with 9 bases lining up with TRBD1. This CDR3 spans 15 amino acids. Germline V gene data show CDR1 as LGHNA and CDR2 as YNFKEQ. CDR3 sequence: CTSSSGTGWGGELFF. The DNA of the CDR3 is TGTACCAGCAGCTCCGGGACAGGGTGGGGAGGGGAGCTGTTTTTT.

This clonotype was recorded many times. This chain joins TRBV6-5 and TRBJ2-5; D might be TRBD1 or TRBD2, each matching 5 bases. The V end was cut by 2 bases, the J end by 3 bases, with 10 bases between. From germline, CDR1 is MNHEY and CDR2 SVGAGI. The CDR3 covers 14 residues. CDR3 region: CASSYLGREETQYF. The DNA of the CDR3 is TGTGCCAGCAGTTACCTGGGGCGGGAAGAGACCCAGTACTTC.

This clonotype appeared a few times. V and J are TRBV12-3 or TRBV12-4 and TRBJ2-4; D is undetermined. This CDR3 comprises 16 residues. V lost 7 bases, J lost 0 bases, and 16 bases lay in between. The CDR3 coding sequence is TGTGCCAGCACCTCCGACGGACCTCTAGCCAAAAACATTCAGTACTTC. Its translation is CASTSDGPLAKNIQYF.

This clonotype was detected a few times. The chain joins TRBV7-8 to TRBJ1-5; the D gene is possibly TRBD1 (5 bases). V lost 0 bases, J lost 7 bases, and 16 bases lay in between. CDR1 and CDR2 from the germline V gene are SGHVS and FQNEAQ. The CDR3 is 16 amino acids. The CDR3 spells CASSLAHQGTRQPQHF. CDR3 nucleotides: TGTGCCAGCAGCTTAGCGCATCAGGGAACCAGACAGCCCCAGCATTTT.

This clonotype was observed a single time. No DNA is shown, since the ends of the CDR3 on it are uncertain; the CDR3 is the one TCRdb lists. V is TRBV6-8 and J is TRBJ2-1; no DNA check was done on the table's D call, TRBD1. Germline V gene sequence: CDR1 MNHGY, CDR2 SAAAGT. The CDR3 numbers 15 amino acids, ends counted. This CDR3 is CASSTSGQGTAEQFF.

In its sample, this clonotype was seen a few times. V and J are TRBV14 and TRBJ2-1, with D perhaps TRBD1 or TRBD2 (6 bases each). The CDR3 runs 14 residues. V lost 6 bases and J 8 bases, leaving 17 bases between the germline ends. Germline V gives CDR1 SGHDN, CDR2 FVKESK. The CDR3 nucleotides are TGTGCCAGCAGAGCCGGGGGCAGGTTTCATGAGCAGTTCTTC. Translating it yields CASRAGGRFHEQFF.

DNA of the CDR3: TGTGCCAGCAGCGCCCGTCCCGAAGCTTTCTTT. It specifies CASSARPEAFF. The V gene is TRBV7-9, the J gene TRBJ1-1; D not resolved. CDR1 SEHNR and CDR2 FQNEAQ come from the germline V gene (reference sequence). V was trimmed by 5 bases and J by 8 bases, leaving 9 bases between them. The CDR3 has 11 amino acids.

This clonotype was seen more than once but under ten times. This rearrangement joins TRBV5-1 to TRBJ2-3, with a tentative D call TRBD1 (5 bases). Looked up from germline, CDR1 is SGHRS and CDR2 is YFSETQ. V was pared by 3 bases and J by 3 bases, with 17 bases between. This CDR3 is built from 16 residues. For the CDR3, the DNA is TGCGCCAGCAGCTCCCCCCTCGAGACAGCAACAGATACGCAGTATTTT. This sequence encodes CASSSPLETATDTQYF.

Turning to this clonotype: A much more abundant neighbour one base away suggests this may be a read error. The gene calls are TRBV11-3 and TRBJ2-1; 15 bases fit TRBD2. The CDR3 loop spans 17 amino acids. The germline V gene encodes CDR1 SGHNT and CDR2 YENEEA. The CDR3: CTSSPRTSGGEYNEQFF. CDR3 in DNA: TGTACCAGCAGCCCACGGACTAGCGGGGGGGAGTACAATGAGCAGTTCTTC. Full variable domain (outside the CDR3, taken from reference TRBV11-3 and TRBJ2-1): EAGVVQSPRYKIIEKKQPVAFWCNPISGHNTLYWYLQNLGQGPELLIRYENEEAVDDSQLPKDRFSAERLKGVDSTLKIQPAELGDSAVYLCTSSPRTSGGEYNEQFFGPGTRLTVL.

This clonotype was seen more than once but under ten times. The chain is built from TRBV27 and TRBJ2-7; TRBD1 matches 7 bases. With V trimmed by 3 bases and J by 1 base, 3 bases remained unmatched. Germline V gene lookup returns CDR1 MNHEY and CDR2 SMNVEV (reference sequence). The CDR3 covers 14 residues. The CDR3 loop reads CASSLDRRSYEQYV. The CDR3 region has the DNA TGTGCCAGCAGTTTGGACAGGCGATCCTACGAGCAGTACGTC.

The gene calls are TRBV18 and TRBJ1-5; D is uncertain. Trimming removed 1 base from V and 4 bases from J, with 8 bases in between. CDR1 KGHSH and CDR2 LQKENI come from the germline V gene. The CDR3 has 14 amino acids. CDR3 region: CASSPREENQPQHF. The CDR3 DNA reads TGTGCCAGCTCACCACGGGAGGAGAATCAGCCCCAGCATTTT.

As to this clonotype: One end of the junction does not line up with germline, which may come from a read error. The CDR3 nucleotides read TGTGTCAGCAGCTTAATAGCTCGGGTCGGCCAGAACACTGAAGCTTTCTTT. This encodes CVSSLIARVGQNTEAFF. This chain joins TRBV7-9 and TRBJ1-1, with D uncertain. CDR1 and CDR2 (germline): SEHNR, FQNEAQ (reference sequence). This CDR3 is 17 amino acids long.

Worth noting for this clonotype: A much larger clone lies a single base off, so this may be a read error. CDR3 coding DNA: TGTGCCATCAGTCAGACTAGCGGGGTAAAGGCCTACGAGCAGTACTTC. This gives the protein CAISQTSGVKAYEQYF. V gene TRBV10-3 combines with J gene TRBJ2-7; TRBD2 matches 11 bases. Looked up from germline, CDR1 is ENHRY and CDR2 is SYGVKD. CDR3 length equals 16 residues. V lost 5 bases and J lost 2; bases outside the gene matches: 8.

The chain uses TRBV2 and TRBJ2-1; the D call may be TRBD1 or TRBD2 (5 bases each). V shed 8 bases and J shed 8 bases, with 22 bases lying between them. This CDR3 region has 15 residues. Looked up from germline, CDR1 is SNHLY and CDR2 is FYNNEI. CDR3 nucleotide sequence: TGTGCCAGCGGGACGATGAACTATCTGGGCTATGAGCAGTTCTTC. Amino acids: CASGTMNYLGYEQFF.

This clonotype has ten or more counts. The CDR3 protein is CASSPPGQGATGANVLTF. As DNA, the CDR3 is TGTGCCAGCTCACCGCCGGGACAGGGGGCGACTGGGGCCAACGTCCTGACTTTC. The J gene is TRBJ2-6, the V gene TRBV18; TRBD1 matches 12 bases. Per germline, CDR1 KGHSH and CDR2 LQKENI. V shed 3 bases, J shed 2 bases, and the junction held 5 bases outside the gene matches. The CDR3 totals 18 residues.

This clonotype was seen only a few times. The chain carries TRBV6-6 and TRBJ1-5; D uncertain. The length of the CDR3 is 13 residues. Trimming pared 6 bases from V and 3 bases from J, leaving 9 bases between. In germline, CDR1 is MNHNY, CDR2 SVGAGI (reference sequence). The CDR3: CASRDPINQPQHF. CDR3 DNA sequence: TGTGCCAGCAGGGATCCGATCAATCAGCCCCAGCATTTT.

V usage is TRBV6-2 or TRBV6-3 and J usage is TRBJ2-5, with D possibly being TRBD1 (6 bases). CDR1 MNHEY and CDR2 SVGEGT come from the germline V gene. The CDR3 runs 14 residues. Trimming shortened V by 6 bases and J by 2 bases, and 13 bases separated the two germline ends. The CDR3 protein is CASSWTELQETQYF. In nucleotides, the CDR3 is TGTGCCAGCAGCTGGACAGAGCTGCAAGAGACCCAGTACTTC.

This rearrangement joins TRBV6-1 to TRBJ2-5; 11 bases fit TRBD1. The V and J ends lost 3 bases and 5 bases, in that order; junction bases with no gene match: 5. The CDR3 is made up of 15 amino acids. Germline V lookup: CDR1 MNHNS, CDR2 SASEGT. The CDR3: CASSEDRGRRETQYF. CDR3 bases: TGTGCCAGCAGTGAGGACAGGGGGCGTCGGGAGACCCAGTACTTC.

This chain connects TRBV24-1 to TRBJ1-1; no clear D gene. The CDR3 runs 14 residues. V dropped 4 bases and J dropped 12 bases, with 20 bases sitting between them. Germline V CDR1 and CDR2: KGHDR, SFDVKD. The CDR3 nucleotides are TGTGCCACCAGTGAGTCCGGGGTCCCATCTTTGACTTTCTTT. It yields the protein CATSESGVPSLTFF.

This clonotype has a handful of counts. The chain combines TRBV20-1 with TRBJ2-7; tentatively, D is TRBD1 or TRBD2 (6 bases each). Germline V lookup: CDR1 DFQATT, CDR2 SNEGSKA (reference sequence). The CDR3 has 15 residues. Trimming took off 5 bases at V and 6 bases at J, with 23 bases between the two ends. The CDR3 DNA reads as TGCAGTGCTCCCGTAGGAGGGGGACTTTCGGGCGAGCAGTACGTC. Its protein product is CSAPVGGGLSGEQYV.

The CDR3 nucleotides read TGTGCCAGCACTCCCTCGACAGGGCCCTCCTACAATGAGCAGTTCTTC. This translates into CASTPSTGPSYNEQFF. J is TRBJ2-1 and V is TRBV27; 7 bases align to TRBD1. V trimming: 7 bases; J trimming: 0 bases; junction bases outside the gene matches: 9. The CDR3 covers 16 residues. The germline CDR1 and CDR2 sequences are MNHEY and SMNVEV (reference sequence).

The rearrangement uses TRBV28 and TRBJ2-2, with D maybe TRBD2 (6 bases). Germline V gene sequence: CDR1 MDHEN, CDR2 SYDVKM. The V end was cut by 6 bases, the J end by 4 bases, with 18 bases between. CDR3 length: 16 amino acids. The CDR3 sequence: CASRPTDQRVTGELFF. DNA of the CDR3: TGTGCCAGCAGGCCCACGGACCAGCGGGTCACCGGGGAGCTGTTTTTT.